Listed below are T cell receptor beta chains from one sample, sequenced in a study of CD8+CD57+ T cells in acquired aplastic anemia. Using its own MiXCR run on the reads, TCRdb lists one record per CDR3 protein. Of 150,000 or so distinct CDR3 sequences listed, about 50% were seen once; the top ten hold under 40%. Sequenced: sorted CD4+, CD8+, or CD8+CD57+ T cells (not recorded which) from PBMCs. The receptors were gathered from a human donor with aplastic anemia. CDR3s include the opening cysteine and the closing phenylalanine or tryptophan. D genes are given only for firm matches. Clone size is stated in some rows and not others, as once, few, many or a class when expanded.

v_gene: TRBV19
abundance: many
j_gene: TRBJ1-1
d_gene: NA
CDR3nt: TGTGCCAGTAGTATATCAGCCGGGGGCATAATCTCGGGCACTGAAGCTTTCTTT
CDR3aa: CASSISAGGIISGTEAFF

v_gene: TRBV29-1
abundance: NA
j_gene: TRBJ2-7
d_gene: TRBD1
CDR3nt: TGCAGCTTAGAGAAGGGACAGGGCCGTCTCGAGCAGTACTTC
CDR3aa: CSLEKGQGRLEQYF

v_gene: TRBV29-1
abundance: NA
j_gene: TRBJ1-1
d_gene: NA
CDR3nt: TGCAGCGTTGAAGATCGCATGGACGTCGTGGGAACTGAAGCTTTCTTT
CDR3aa: CSVEDRMDVVGTEAFF

v_gene: TRBV25-1
abundance: NA
j_gene: TRBJ1-2
d_gene: NA
CDR3nt: TGTGCCAGCAGCCCTCCGGGGGGCATAAGGGGCTACACCTTC
CDR3aa: CASSPPGGIRGYTF

v_gene: TRBV5-1
abundance: NA
j_gene: TRBJ2-1
d_gene: TRBD2
CDR3nt: TGCGCCAGCAGCTTCCGCGGGAGGGCCATTGATGAGCAGTTCTTC
CDR3aa: CASSFRGRAIDEQFF

v_gene: TRBV19
abundance: NA
j_gene: TRBJ1-2
d_gene: NA
CDR3nt: TGTGCCAGTGGGCCCGGACAAGACTATGGCTACACCTTC
CDR3aa: CASGPGQDYGYTF

v_gene: TRBV20-1
abundance: NA
j_gene: TRBJ2-3
d_gene: TRBD2
CDR3nt: TGCAGTGCTACACCAAGAAGCGGGAGTACAGATACGCAGTATTTT
CDR3aa: CSATPRSGSTDTQYF

v_gene: TRBV2
abundance: once
j_gene: TRBJ2-2
d_gene: NA
CDR3nt: TGTGCCACCAGCCCCAAGAATGCGGCCGGGGAGCTGTTTTTT
CDR3aa: CATSPKNAAGELFF

v_gene: TRBV9
abundance: few
j_gene: TRBJ2-1
d_gene: NA
CDR3nt: TGTGCCAGCAGCGTTTCCCTTGGGGGGCTTTACAATGAGCAGTTCTTC
CDR3aa: CASSVSLGGLYNEQFF

v_gene: TRBV11-2
abundance: few
j_gene: TRBJ1-3
d_gene: TRBD1
CDR3nt: TGTGCCAGCAGCATCTGCTACAGGGGTTCCCACTCCTCTGGAAACACCATATATTTT
CDR3aa: CASSICYRGSHSSGNTIYF